What follows describes a single T cell receptor beta chain. This entry is derived from a study of blood T cell repertoires in COVID-19. Assay used: immunoSEQ multiplex PCR; TCRdb lists only in-frame clones, some missing. Here the sample spans some 270,000 clones, roughly 90% being singletons. This CDR3 comprises 12 residues. J was trimmed by 6 bases and V by 4 bases; bases with no gene match: 1. The V gene's germline CDR1 is SGHVS and CDR2 FNYEAQ. The chain couples TRBV7-6 to TRBJ1-1; 8 nucleotides agree with TRBD1. The sequenced sample was PBMCs or T cells enriched from blood (not recorded which). The TCR sequence derives from a man aged 40-49 years who had been exposed to COVID-19. The CDR3 DNA sequence: TGTGCCAGCAGCTCACAGGGGGCTGAAGCTTTCTTT. As protein: CASSSQGAEAFF. The full variable domain, its missing parts supplied by reference TRBV7-6 and TRBJ1-1, is GAGVSQSPRYKVTKRGQDVALRCDPISGHVSLYWYRQALGQGPEFLTYFNYEAQQDKSGLPNDRFSAERPEGSISTLTIQRTEQRDSAMYRCASSSQGAEAFFGQGTRLTVV.